The next 8 T cell receptor beta chains were all read from a single sample in a study of shared clonotypes between healthy human individuals. The protocol was immunoSEQ multiplex PCR, while the TCRdb copy is restricted to in-frame clones and leaves out a portion. The sample holds 2.5 million or so clones, more than 80% seen once. The sample taken for sequencing was naive CD4+ T cells sorted from blood. The subset is: CD45RA+ positively selected. These receptors all stem from a man aged 18 to 29 in good health.

This chain connects TRBV14 to TRBJ2-2, with D unclear. Germline V lookup: CDR1 SGHDN, CDR2 FVKESK. The CDR3 has 13 amino acids. Trimming cost V 0 bases and J 4 bases, with 3 bases left between them. DNA of the CDR3: TGTGCCAGCAGCCAAGAAGTCACCGGGGAGCTGTTTTTT. Translated, it gives CASSQEVTGELFF.

The V and J genes are TRBV7-2 and TRBJ2-5, with 8 positions matching TRBD2. The CDR3 consists of 15 residues. Per the germline V gene, CDR1 is SGHTA and CDR2 is FQGNSA. V was clipped by 1 base and J by 2 bases; unmatched bases: 3. The CDR3 spells CASSLEASGQETQYF. For the CDR3, the DNA is TGTGCCAGCAGCTTAGAGGCTAGCGGGCAAGAGACCCAGTACTTC.

The V and J genes are TRBV15 and TRBJ2-7; possible D gene TRBD2, 6 bases. The CDR3 contains 14 residues. Germline V CDR1 and CDR2: LNHNV, YYDKDF (reference sequence). The V end was cut by 9 bases, the J end by 3 bases, with 18 bases between. DNA for the CDR3: TGTGCCACAAAGACCGGGACTGATAGCTACGAGCAGTACTTC. It specifies CATKTGTDSYEQYF.

This clone was counted once. In DNA, the CDR3 is TGTGCCACGACGGACAGGAACACCGGGGAGCTGTTTTTT. This translates into CATTDRNTGELFF. The chain carries TRBV10-3 and TRBJ2-2; D perhaps matches TRBD1 (6 bases). The CDR3 is made up of 13 amino acids. V was pared by 10 bases and J by 1 base, with 10 bases between. Looked up from germline, CDR1 is ENHRY and CDR2 is SYGVKD.

Of note for this clone: The sample has other DNA sequences that encode this CDR3 too. CDR3 in amino acids: CASSDRYGYTF. The CDR3 DNA is TGTGCCAGCAGTGACCGTTATGGCTACACCTTC. V and J are TRBV2 and TRBJ1-2; D call uncertain. V was pared by 3 bases and J by 5 bases, with 4 bases between. The CDR3 extends over 11 amino acids. The germline CDR1 and CDR2 sequences are SNHLY and FYNNEI.

The chain has TRBV5-1 and TRBJ2-1, with D uncertain. The CDR3 extends over 15 amino acids. CDR1 and CDR2 from the germline V gene are SGHRS and YFSETQ. Trimming took 3 bases from V and 1 from J, leaving 11 bases between them. CDR3 loop: CASSSTVGSYNEQFF. CDR3 in DNA: TGCGCCAGCAGCTCGACCGTAGGTTCCTACAATGAGCAGTTCTTC.

The chain links TRBV9 to TRBJ2-7; 7 bases agree with TRBD1. V shed 4 bases, J shed 3 bases, and the junction held 19 bases outside the gene matches. Germline V gene data show CDR1 as SGDLS and CDR2 as YYNGEE. This CDR3 region has 18 residues. The chain's CDR3 is CASSYWDSRYNGVYEQYF. The CDR3, as DNA: TGTGCCAGCAGCTATTGGGACAGCCGTTATAACGGGGTCTACGAGCAGTACTTC.

This clone showed up just once. The chain combines TRBV11-2 with TRBJ2-3; 8 positions match TRBD2. The CDR3 spans 19 residues. The germline V gene has CDR1 SGHAT and CDR2 FQNNGV. Trimming cost V 2 bases and J 0 bases; bases outside gene matches: 13. CDR3 DNA: TGTGCCAGCAGCTTAAGCGGGAGACTGATTGTCCCAAGCACAGATACGCAGTATTTT. It encodes CASSLSGRLIVPSTDTQYF.